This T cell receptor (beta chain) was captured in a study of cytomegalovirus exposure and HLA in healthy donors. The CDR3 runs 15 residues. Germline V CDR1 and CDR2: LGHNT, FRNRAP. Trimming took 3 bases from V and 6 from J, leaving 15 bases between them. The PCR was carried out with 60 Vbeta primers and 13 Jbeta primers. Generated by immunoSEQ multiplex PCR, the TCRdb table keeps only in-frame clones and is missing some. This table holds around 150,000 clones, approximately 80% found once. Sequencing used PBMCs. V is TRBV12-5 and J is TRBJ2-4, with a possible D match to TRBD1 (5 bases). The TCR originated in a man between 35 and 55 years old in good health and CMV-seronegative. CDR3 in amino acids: CASGLDGAILNIQYF. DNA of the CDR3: TGTGCTAGTGGTTTAGATGGGGCTATACTAAACATTCAGTACTTC.